Listed below are T cell receptor beta chains from one sample, sequenced in a study of PD-1 blockade in classical Hodgkin lymphoma. Sequenced by immunoSEQ multiplex PCR; TCRdb stores in-frame clones only, minus some. The data show 95,000 to 100,000 clones, with 85% to 90% seen just once and around 6.6% held by the top ten. Sample: peripheral blood mononuclear cells (PBMCs), taken before the second cycle of nivolumab. The source of these receptors is a human donor with classical Hodgkin lymphoma. The conserved cysteine and the conserved F or W are not part of the CDR3 here. Fields, in order: J gene, V gene, CDR3 protein.

J gene: TRBJ2-1
V gene: TRBV20-1
CDR3 protein: SARPDEQF

J gene: TRBJ1-2
V gene: TRBV28
CDR3 protein: ASSPVGLGAANGYT

J gene: TRBJ1-1
V gene: TRBV6-6
CDR3 protein: ASSSTGGTEAF

J gene: TRBJ2-3
V gene: TRBV5-4
CDR3 protein: ASSPGTRGDTQY

J gene: TRBJ2-6
V gene: TRBV4-2
CDR3 protein: ASSQEGYTGANVLT

J gene: TRBJ2-5
V gene: TRBV7-2
CDR3 protein: ASSRGRGETQY

J gene: TRBJ2-3
V gene: TRBV7-8
CDR3 protein: ASSVTLAGAITDTQY

J gene: TRBJ2-3
V gene: TRBV28
CDR3 protein: ASSTGSWSTDTQY

J gene: TRBJ1-1
V gene: TRBV29-1
CDR3 protein: SAAPDHEAF

J gene: TRBJ1-5
V gene: TRBV7-6
CDR3 protein: ASSLSQGDQPQH

J gene: TRBJ2-3
V gene: TRBV6-6
CDR3 protein: ASSLSGGTDTQY

J gene: TRBJ2-7
V gene: TRBV5-4
CDR3 protein: ASAGRNEQY

J gene: TRBJ2-6
V gene: TRBV5-6
CDR3 protein: ASSFQGYSGANVLT

J gene: TRBJ2-3
V gene: TRBV6-1
CDR3 protein: ASSSNSNRVVTQY

J gene: TRBJ2-3
V gene: TRBV9
CDR3 protein: ASSVGGGDTQY

J gene: TRBJ1-2
V gene: TRBV28
CDR3 protein: ASRGGFENGYT

J gene: TRBJ2-7
V gene: TRBV18
CDR3 protein: ASSSRGDSYEQY

J gene: TRBJ1-1
V gene: TRBV23-1
CDR3 protein: ASSQWIMNTEAF

J gene: TRBJ2-2
V gene: TRBV4-2
CDR3 protein: ASSRRTSGGAGELF

J gene: TRBJ2-5
V gene: TRBV30
CDR3 protein: AWSALRGQETQY

J gene: TRBJ2-7
V gene: TRBV7-8
CDR3 protein: ASSLQTGATYEQY

J gene: TRBJ2-7
V gene: TRBV11-2
CDR3 protein: ASSTIAVSSEQY

J gene: TRBJ2-2
V gene: TRBV5-6
CDR3 protein: ASSLVYRGGELF

J gene: TRBJ2-7
V gene: TRBV30
CDR3 protein: AWSRTGRGIYEQY

J gene: TRBJ1-4
V gene: TRBV7-2
CDR3 protein: ASSLARGPGALF

J gene: TRBJ1-2
V gene: TRBV5-6
CDR3 protein: ASSLPPGNYGYT

J gene: TRBJ1-1
V gene: TRBV7-9
CDR3 protein: ASSAREGPNTEAF

J gene: TRBJ2-3
V gene: TRBV28
CDR3 protein: ASSQGGDTQY

J gene: TRBJ2-1
V gene: TRBV6-5
CDR3 protein: ASSYSQLRSYNEQF

J gene: TRBJ1-4
V gene: TRBV14
CDR3 protein: ASSQARDSIIYEKLF

J gene: TRBJ2-1
V gene: TRBV30
CDR3 protein: AWSFPNEQF

J gene: TRBJ1-5
V gene: TRBV18
CDR3 protein: ASSPPGIDQPQH

J gene: TRBJ2-1
V gene: TRBV19
CDR3 protein: ASTTGTSPYNEQF

J gene: TRBJ1-3
V gene: TRBV14
CDR3 protein: ASSLLTGFGNTIY

J gene: TRBJ1-1
V gene: TRBV6-5
CDR3 protein: ASSYSSQVNTEAF

J gene: TRBJ1-1
V gene: TRBV2
CDR3 protein: ASSVTPGNTEAF

J gene: TRBJ2-5
V gene: TRBV11-2
CDR3 protein: ASSLGTSGGSQETQY

J gene: TRBJ1-5
V gene: TRBV30
CDR3 protein: AWSVGQGTGVQPQH

J gene: TRBJ2-6
V gene: TRBV7-6
CDR3 protein: ASSLDTGANVLT

J gene: TRBJ1-4
V gene: TRBV7-2
CDR3 protein: ASSRRGGEEKLF

J gene: TRBJ1-4
V gene: TRBV11-2
CDR3 protein: ASSPRAGEKLF

J gene: TRBJ1-1
V gene: TRBV18
CDR3 protein: ASSPPRSMNTEAF

J gene: TRBJ2-2
V gene: TRBV19
CDR3 protein: ASSMTVMGTGELF

J gene: TRBJ1-1
V gene: TRBV27
CDR3 protein: ASSKDGTGEAF

J gene: TRBJ2-1
V gene: TRBV5-1
CDR3 protein: ASSYSGGRYNEQF

J gene: TRBJ2-5
V gene: TRBV12-5
CDR3 protein: ASGPRAGLETQY

J gene: TRBJ2-4
V gene: TRBV9
CDR3 protein: ASSNHPTGTEY

J gene: TRBJ2-3
V gene: TRBV28
CDR3 protein: ASSWATNPPPDTQY

J gene: TRBJ2-2
V gene: TRBV6-5
CDR3 protein: ASRPPGQNTGELF

J gene: TRBJ1-3
V gene: TRBV5-1
CDR3 protein: ASSSTGVGNTIY

J gene: TRBJ2-1
V gene: TRBV7-3
CDR3 protein: ASSLIGPAGEYYNEQF